The 8 T cell receptor beta chains in this list originate from one sample, sequenced in a study of molecular identifiers for immune sequencing clone quantification. TCRdb reprocessed the PCR reads via MiXCR and lists one record per CDR3 protein. The repertoire holds some 650,000 distinct CDR3 sequences, just under 20% seen once, with approximately 0.9% in the top ten. Material for sequencing was naive CD8+ T cells from blood, with Jurkat cell RNA spiked in. The subset here: FACS-sorted CD8+CD4-CCR7+CD45RA+ naive T cells. The origin of the receptors is a human donor in good health. Some libraries in this study had Jurkat cell RNA spiked in.

The genes are TRBV4-3 and TRBJ1-2, with D possibly being TRBD1 (5 bases). Germline values: CDR1 LGHNA, CDR2 YSLEER. The V end was cut by 0 bases, the J end by 8 bases, with 19 bases between. The CDR3 has 16 residues. The CDR3 loop is CASSQDYSIQGLGYTF. The CDR3 DNA is TGCGCCAGCAGCCAAGATTACTCTATTCAGGGCCTCGGCTACACCTTC.

Many counts were recorded for this clonotype. V usage is TRBV6-2 or TRBV6-3 and J usage is TRBJ1-5; 10 bases match TRBD1. Losses at the gene ends were 1 base for V and 5 bases for J; bases not matched to a gene: 5. CDR1 MNHEY and CDR2 SVGEGT come from the germline V gene. The CDR3 is 16 amino acids. The CDR3 nucleotides are TGTGCCAGCAGTTACTGGGACAGGGGTCGTTATCAGCCCCAGCATTTT. It specifies CASSYWDRGRYQPQHF.

As regards this clonotype: One end of the junction is discordant with germline, which a read error may explain. The chain has TRBV20-1 and TRBJ1-5; 8 nucleotides align to TRBD1. This CDR3 contains 15 residues. The germline gives CDR1 DFQATT, CDR2 SNEGSKA (reference sequence). The DNA for the CDR3 is TGCAGTGCTAGGTTGAGACAGGGGAAGAATCAGCCCCAGAATTTT. The encoded protein is CSARLRQGKNQPQNF.

This clonotype was seen only a few times. The rearrangement links TRBV10-2 to TRBJ2-1; perhaps TRBD1 as D (6 bases). Trimming pared 6 bases from V and 7 bases from J, leaving 16 bases between. Germline lookup yields CDR1 WSHSY and CDR2 SAAADI. The CDR3 length is 14 residues. CDR3 amino acids: CASSYQGFGNEQFF. DNA for the CDR3: TGCGCCAGCAGCTATCAGGGGTTTGGAAATGAGCAGTTCTTC.

To note about this clonotype: A much larger clone sits a single nucleotide away, making a read error possible. The gene calls are TRBV11-2 and TRBJ2-3; 8 nucleotides agree with TRBD2. V gave up 5 bases and J gave up 7 bases; unmatched junction bases: 17. CDR3 length: 17 residues. Germline CDR1 and CDR2: SGHAT and FQNNGV. CDR3 bases: TGTGCCAGCAGCACAAGGGCCCTGGCGGGAGGTACAAATACGCAGTATTTT. The encoded protein is CASSTRALAGGTNTQYF.

This clonotype showed up many times. This rearrangement joins TRBV20-1 to TRBJ1-1; D ambiguous. V lost 1 base and J lost 8, with 8 bases in between. CDR3 length equals 11 residues. CDR1 is DFQATT and CDR2 is SNEGSKA in the germline V gene (reference sequence). This CDR3 is CSARVSGEAFF. CDR3 nucleotides: TGCAGTGCTAGAGTTTCTGGGGAAGCTTTCTTT.

As to this clonotype: The junction shows a germline mismatch at one end, possibly a read error. The J gene is TRBJ2-7, the V gene TRBV6-2 or TRBV6-3, with 11 positions matching TRBD2. The CDR3 totals 16 residues. CDR1 is MNHEY, CDR2 SVGEGT, per germline. The CDR3 sequence is CAGSYGIAGGTYEQYF. The CDR3 DNA sequence: TGTGCCGGCAGTTACGGGATAGCGGGAGGGACCTACGAGCAGTACTTC.

In its sample, this clonotype was seen many times. The chain links TRBV29-1 to TRBJ1-2, with D maybe TRBD1 (5 bases). The V and J ends lost 2 bases and 5 bases respectively, with 12 bases between them. Germline lookup yields CDR1 SQVTM and CDR2 ANQGSEA. The CDR3 consists of 13 residues. The CDR3 DNA reads TGCAGCGTTGAAAGGAGAGGGGCATATGGCTACACCTTC. This translates into CSVERRGAYGYTF.